The present T cell receptor (beta chain) was sequenced within a study of early T cells in non-severe SARS-CoV-2 infection. MiXCR, applied by TCRdb to the 5' RACE reads, yields one record per CDR3 protein. The repertoire holds tens of thousands of distinct CDR3 sequences, 8.2% seen once, with roughly 4.2% in the top ten. Germline V gene lookup returns CDR1 SGHRS and CDR2 YFSETQ. V was shortened by 6 bases and J by 4 bases, with 8 bases between the two germline ends. The CDR3 has 12 residues. This chain links TRBV5-1 with TRBJ1-3; D call uncertain. The sample comprised whole blood. This receptor was obtained from an adult who was a healthcare worker with PCR-confirmed SARS-CoV-2 infection or an uninfected control (not recorded which). In nucleotides, the CDR3 is TGCGCCAGCACGGAGACCGGAAACACCATATATTTT. Translated, it gives CASTETGNTIYF.